This T cell receptor beta chain is drawn from a study of human T cells and chemical hapten exposure. Overall study context: Skin of the upper inner arm, around 2 cm by around 2 cm, received 2% DPC for sensitization. General study points: With alopecia, donors may have immune responses unlike healthy people's. Expanded TCRs formed significantly more large CDR3 similarity clusters than controls.

The sample's time point: patch test 1, 2 weeks after DPC sensitization. Treatment reported: therapeutic diphenylcyclopropenone sensitization with weekly scalp DPC. The library tagged individual cDNA molecules with unique molecular identifiers. TCRdb reprocessed the RACE reads with MiXCR, giving one entry per CDR3 protein. This sample yields roughly 120,000 distinct CDR3 sequences, of which about 13% are seen a single time; 0.92% belongs to the top ten. From germline, CDR1 is SGDLS and CDR2 YYNGEE. Trimming cost V 0 bases and J 8 bases, with 5 bases left between them. This CDR3 is 11 amino acids long. About this clonotype itself: Its antigen is as yet unknown.

This sequence originates from a man aged 18-30 years with alopecia areata. Some clones in this sample may be carry-over from other donors' samples. The specimen comprised whole blood, sampled in connection with sensitization to the hapten diphenylcyclopropenone (DPC). V gene TRBV9 combines with J gene TRBJ1-2; the D is unclear. In DNA form, the CDR3 reads TGTGCCAGCAGCGTAGATGGAGGCTACACCTTC. It encodes CASSVDGGYTF.